This entry features one T cell receptor (beta chain) sequence. Its antigen is not known. The CDR3 contains 13 residues. Germline CDR1 and CDR2: MNHEY and SMNVEV (reference sequence). V shed 7 bases, J shed 8 bases, and the junction held 10 bases outside the gene matches. The data derive from a study of Ad26.COV2.S vaccination and SARS-CoV-2 variants. The overall study: The donor participated in the COV1001 trial, in its Ad26.COV2.S arm.

Sequenced by immunoSEQ multiplex PCR; TCRdb stores in-frame clones only, minus some. This table holds some 370,000 clones, roughly four fifths found once. Whole-study results and caveats: Researchers cautioned that TCR breadth and depth analyses may have underestimated total T cell responses.

Treatment of the sample: roughly 20 received Ad26.COV2.S at low or high dose, single or two shots; 5 received placebo; per-sample allocation not given. Repertoires come from day 63 after the first vaccine or placebo injection. Wuhan-strain SARS-CoV-2 spike was expressed by the Ad26 vector that made up the vaccine. V and J are TRBV27 and TRBJ1-2; TRBD1 agrees at 7 bases. Material: peripheral blood, obtained in a trial of Ad26.COV2.S vaccine versus placebo. This TCR was recovered from a person between 18 and 65 years old who received the Ad26.COV2.S COVID-19 vaccine or a placebo. CDR3 residues: CASTPDRARGYTF. The CDR3 coding sequence is TGTGCCAGCACCCCCGACAGGGCGCGAGGCTACACCTTC.